These 16 T cell receptor beta chains were all obtained from the same sample, sequenced in a study of T-cell reconstitution after alpha-beta-depleted transplantation in children. The TCRbeta library incorporated unique molecular identifiers. TCRdb itself ran the PCR reads through MiXCR, one entry per CDR3 protein. The data contain about 540,000 distinct CDR3 sequences, 18% of them singletons. This sample comprised PBMCs from the stem cell graft donor, obtained from the stem cell graft. The receptors come from a human donor who donated a stem cell graft to a child with acute lymphoblastic leukemia.

This clonotype has more than one count but fewer than ten. At one end the junction does not follow the germline gene, possibly because of a read error. The V call is TRBV7-9, the J call TRBJ2-1; weak D call: TRBD2 (6 bases). This CDR3 spans 15 amino acids. Germline V gene data show CDR1 as SEHNR and CDR2 as FQNEAQ (reference sequence). In nucleotides, the CDR3 is TGTGCCAGCAGCCTAGCGTCAAGAGGCTACAATGAGCAGTTCTTC. Protein product: CASSLASRGYNEQFF.

This clonotype was observed a few times. The CDR3 DNA sequence: TGTGCCAGCAGCTTCGGACTAGTGGGTCTAGATACGCAGTATTTT. It yields the protein CASSFGLVGLDTQYF. The chain has TRBV7-3 and TRBJ2-3; 7 bases match TRBD2. The trim removed 3 bases at V and 5 bases at J, leaving 8 bases unmatched. Germline CDR1 and CDR2: SGHTA and FQGTGA. The CDR3 length is 15 residues.

The genes are TRBV12-3 or TRBV12-4 and TRBJ2-3; TRBD2 might be the D (5 bases). The CDR3 consists of 15 residues. The germline V and J ends were trimmed by 6 bases and 0 bases, with 13 bases remaining between them. The CDR3 is CASRMAGSSTDTQYF. CDR3 DNA: TGTGCCAGCAGAATGGCGGGTTCTAGCACAGATACGCAGTATTTT.

The chain has TRBV24-1 and TRBJ1-5; D may be TRBD1 (6 bases). Per the germline V gene, CDR1 is KGHDR and CDR2 is SFDVKD. V lost 5 bases and J lost 0, with 16 bases in between. The CDR3 is 17 amino acids. CDR3 sequence: CATSGAGVGDSNQPQHF. Here the CDR3 DNA reads TGTGCCACCAGTGGAGCAGGGGTTGGTGATAGCAATCAGCCCCAGCATTTT.

The chain has TRBV7-2 and TRBJ1-1, with D possibly matching TRBD1 (5 bases). The V end lost 5 bases, the J end lost 5 bases, and 15 bases lay between the germline ends. Germline CDR1 and CDR2: SGHTA and FQGNSA. This CDR3 comprises 14 residues. The CDR3 loop is CASSPFRVETEAFF. CDR3 sequence (DNA): TGTGCCAGCAGCCCCTTCAGGGTGGAAACTGAAGCTTTCTTT.

The rearrangement joins TRBV19 to TRBJ2-1; 10 nucleotides match TRBD2. This CDR3 spans 14 amino acids. The germline gives CDR1 LNHDA, CDR2 SQIVND (reference sequence). Losses at the gene ends were 4 bases for V and 9 bases for J; bases not matched to a gene: 6. The CDR3 coding sequence is TGTGCCAGTAGTAGACTAGCGGGTGGGGGTGAGCAGTTCTTC. Amino acid sequence: CASSRLAGGGEQFF.

This clonotype was picked up a small number of times. CDR3 residues: CAGWEGTEAFF. In nucleotides, the CDR3 is TGTGCCGGCTGGGAGGGCACTGAAGCTTTCTTT. The chain recombines TRBV7-9 with TRBJ1-1; unclear D gene. CDR1 SEHNR and CDR2 FQNEAQ come from the germline V gene (reference sequence). This CDR3 is built from 11 residues. V was trimmed by 11 bases and J by 4 bases, leaving 11 bases between them.

This clonotype came up a few times. This chain uses TRBV12-3 or TRBV12-4 with TRBJ2-5, with D possibly being TRBD2 (5 bases). The V end lost 7 bases, the J end lost 7 bases, and 16 bases lay between the germline ends. The CDR3 extends over 13 amino acids. Here the CDR3 DNA reads TGTGCCAGCACCCTTTGGGGAGAGGGGACCCAGTACTTC. Its translation is CASTLWGEGTQYF.

This clonotype has just a few counts. The chain uses TRBV7-9 and TRBJ2-1, with a weak D call TRBD2 (5 bases). The V gene's germline CDR1 is SEHNR and CDR2 FQNEAQ (reference sequence). V was trimmed by 1 base and J by 11 bases, leaving 12 bases between them. CDR3 length: 13 residues. As DNA, the CDR3 is TGTGCCAGCAGCTTAGGCTACGGAGGACAGCAGTTCTTC. Its protein is CASSLGYGGQQFF.

This clonotype was seen more than once but under ten times. The chain carries TRBV29-1 and TRBJ1-2; D gene ambiguous. V lost 1 base, J lost 5 bases, and 11 bases lay in between. Per germline, CDR1 SQVTM and CDR2 ANQGSEA. The CDR3 has 13 amino acids. The CDR3 region is CSVEVGGGYGYTF. CDR3 coding DNA: TGCAGCGTTGAAGTGGGTGGTGGATATGGCTACACCTTC.

In this sample, this clonotype turned up many times. The J gene is TRBJ1-5, the V gene TRBV5-1, with D unresolved. This CDR3 comprises 15 residues. The germline V gene encodes CDR1 SGHRS and CDR2 YFSETQ. Deletions cut 0 bases from V and 6 bases from J, with 13 bases between. The chain's CDR3 is CASSLGDGPSQPQHF. CDR3 DNA sequence: TGCGCCAGCAGCTTGGGCGATGGGCCCAGTCAGCCCCAGCATTTT.

The chain links TRBV18 to TRBJ1-1; 10 bases line up with TRBD1. This CDR3 region has 16 residues. CDR1 KGHSH and CDR2 LQKENI come from the germline V gene. J lost 1 base, V lost 4 bases, and 6 bases had no gene match. CDR3 DNA: TGTGCCAGCTCACTTAGGACAGGGGGTAGGAACACTGAAGCTTTCTTT. It is translated as CASSLRTGGRNTEAFF.

This sequence joins TRBV18 and TRBJ2-7; TRBD2 matches 7 bases. The CDR3 length is 14 residues. The germline gives CDR1 KGHSH, CDR2 LQKENI. V lost 3 bases and J lost 3; bases outside the gene matches: 5. The CDR3 DNA follows: TGTGCCAGCTCACCGCGCGGGAGTGGCTACGAGCAGTACTTC. This codes for CASSPRGSGYEQYF.

This chain links TRBV12-3 or TRBV12-4 with TRBJ2-3; 11 bases fit TRBD2. Trimming took 6 bases from V and 2 from J; bases not matched to a gene: 7. The CDR3 has 16 amino acids. CDR3 sequence: CASSPLAGVATDTQYF. The CDR3 coding sequence is TGTGCCAGCAGCCCACTAGCGGGAGTAGCCACAGATACGCAGTATTTT.

The chain carries TRBV5-5 and TRBJ2-2; no firm D call. There are 15 residues in the CDR3. In germline, CDR1 is SGHKS, CDR2 YYEKEE (reference sequence). The V gene lost 0 bases and the J gene lost 1 base, with 7 bases spanning the gap. CDR3 sequence: CASSLVARNTGELFF. The CDR3 nucleotides read TGTGCCAGCAGCTTGGTTGCCAGGAACACCGGGGAGCTGTTTTTT.

V and J are TRBV7-2 and TRBJ2-3; no definite D call. Trimming pared 1 base from V and 0 bases from J, leaving 5 bases between. This CDR3 spans 14 amino acids. Germline loops: CDR1 SGHTA, CDR2 FQGNSA. CDR3 in amino acids: CASSLGYSTDTQYF. CDR3 bases: TGTGCCAGCAGCTTAGGGTATAGCACAGATACGCAGTATTTT. Complete variable domain (other parts from reference TRBV7-2 and TRBJ2-3): GAGVSQSPSNKVTEKGKDVELRCDPISGHTALYWYRQSLGQGLEFLIYFQGNSAPDKSGLPSDRFSAERTGGSVSTLTIQRTQQEDSAVYLCASSLGYSTDTQYFGPGTRLTVL.